The present TCR beta chain was sequenced within a study of T cell responses to AZD1222 COVID-19 vaccine. The study, taken as a whole, reports: Nearly half of the spike-specific TCRs reportedly recognize variant regions that carry no mutations. After two AZD1222 doses, spike-specific TCR breadth and depth rose versus day 0. Females made up more of the donors, who were largely white British, and clonal diversity may have come out too low.

Note on this clone: The antigen is unknown.

CDR3 length equals 18 residues. Germline CDR1 is MGHRA and CDR2 is YSYEKL. V shed 1 base, J shed 4 bases, and the junction held 8 bases outside the gene matches. Some clones are missing from TCRdb's copy, which holds only in-frame ones; the method was immunoSEQ multiplex PCR. Among some 180,000 clones listed, approximately 91% were seen once. V usage is TRBV4-1 and J usage is TRBJ2-5, with 14 bases lining up with TRBD2. The sample here was peripheral blood, taken 28 days after the second AZD1222 dose. This clonotype originated in an adult who received the AZD1222 COVID-19 vaccine. The CDR3 coding sequence is TGCGCCAGCAGCCAAGGACTAGCGGGGGGGCCGGTTAGAGAGACCCAGTACTTC. Amino acid sequence: CASSQGLAGGPVRETQYF.